This T cell receptor (beta chain) was found in a study of CD8+CD57+ T cells in acquired aplastic anemia. Study-wide background: The average for DNA from sorted CD4+ and CD8+ cells was 3.2 ug.

The CDR3 runs 12 residues. V lost 5 bases and J lost 10, with 9 bases in between. Patients chosen for sequencing had CD8+CD57+ cells that had expanded, as shown by flow cytometry. Patients were untreated when blood was sampled. To note about this clonotype: What it recognizes is unknown.

Whole-study results and caveats: Between patients and controls, CD8+ Simpson's diversity did not vary significantly.

TCR beta VDJ combinations and CDR3 sequences were profiled from genomic DNA. TCRdb re-called the reads with MiXCR, one entry per CDR3 protein. This sample has 120,000 or so distinct CDR3 sequences; approximately 50% occur once, and the top ten carry roughly 29%. Sequenced material: sorted CD4+, CD8+, or CD8+CD57+ T cells (not recorded which) from PBMCs. The rearrangement links TRBV12-3 or TRBV12-4 to TRBJ1-6; D is undetermined. The TCR was taken from a human donor with aplastic anemia. This CDR3 reads CASSGPKSPLHF. The CDR3 nucleotides read TGTGCCAGCAGTGGACCTAAATCACCCCTCCACTTT.